This entry is about one T cell receptor beta chain. The target antigen is unknown. This CDR3 contains 18 residues. The V and J ends lost 0 bases and 1 base, in that order; junction bases with no gene match: 4. The germline gives CDR1 SGHRS, CDR2 YFSETQ. The PCR had 60 Vbeta and 13 Jbeta primers. Clones were sequenced by immunoSEQ multiplex PCR, and TCRdb holds only the in-frame ones, with some missing. Of 100,000 to 120,000 clones in the sample, about 69% were seen once. The data belong to a study of cytomegalovirus exposure and HLA in healthy donors. Points from the study as a whole: In a later analysis, common viral pathogens appeared linked to several of the most significant clusters. Upon later analysis, TCR association rates were observed to vary by HLA locus, being highest for DRB1 and lowest for HLA-C.

What was sequenced was PBMCs. This chain joins TRBV5-1 and TRBJ2-3; 14 bases are a match to TRBD2. This receptor was obtained from a middle-aged man in good health and CMV-seronegative. CDR3 in DNA: TGCGCCAGCAGCTTGGTGGGACTAGCGGGGGCCGGCACAGATACGCAGTATTTT. Translating it yields CASSLVGLAGAGTDTQYF. Full variable domain (remainder filled in from reference TRBV5-1 and TRBJ2-3): KAGVTQTPRYLIKTRGQQVTLSCSPISGHRSVSWYQQTPGQGLQFLFEYFSETQRNKGNFPGRFSGRQFSNSRSEMNVSTLELGDSALYLCASSLVGLAGAGTDTQYFGPGTRLTVL.